The source of this T cell receptor beta chain is a study of beta chain features in type 1 diabetes. The CDR3 spans 15 residues. Germline CDR1 reads MNHEY; CDR2 reads SVGAGI. V lost 6 bases and J 0 bases, leaving 14 bases between the germline ends. The sample holds a few counts of this clone. Its antigen is unidentified. The sequenced template was cDNA made from the entire isolated RNA. Assay: immunoSEQ multiplex PCR; the TCRdb copy retains only in-frame clones and omits some. The sample lists 640,000 or so clones, 13% occurring once. Every sorted population was more than 95% pure. General observations from the study: Moderate but significant shortening of TCRB CDR3s was recorded in all four CD4+ subsets from Type 1 diabetes patients. Shorter templates might be favored by PCR, equally in patients and controls. Fewer insertions but more deletions were seen at VDJ junctions in type 1 diabetes patients.

The V gene is TRBV6-5, the J gene TRBJ2-5, with a possible D match to TRBD1 (6 bases). This sequence was found in a young man with type 1 diabetes. The sequenced sample was naive CD4+ T cells from blood. The CDR3 DNA reads as TGTGCCAGCAGCCCAACAGGGACCGACCAAGAGACCCAGTACTTC. Protein sequence: CASSPTGTDQETQYF.